The entry below describes one T cell receptor (beta chain). The antigen is not known. The sample belongs to a study of T cell responses to AZD1222 COVID-19 vaccine. Between the trimmed V and J ends, which lost 10 bases and 3 bases, there was a span of 12 bases. The CDR3 contains 13 residues. Germline lookup yields CDR1 ENHRY and CDR2 SYGVKD. Regarding the study as a whole: Two AZD1222 doses significantly raised spike-specific TCR breadth and depth over controls.

The data were produced by immunoSEQ multiplex PCR, yet TCRdb's version contains in-frame clones alone and is incomplete. The table has approximately 98,000 clones, around 84% seen once. The source material was peripheral blood, sampled on day 0 of AZD1222 vaccination. The receptor was derived from an adult in good health. V usage is TRBV10-3 and J usage is TRBJ1-4, with TRBD1 as a possible D gene (6 bases). The CDR3 coding sequence is TGTGCCACCCGAAGGGGGGCTAATGAAAAACTGTTTTTT. Amino acids: CATRRGANEKLFF.